This T cell receptor beta chain was identified during a study of T cell repertoires in cytomegalovirus infection. Study as a whole: Selected CMV epitopes included recently identified HLA-C-restricted ones as well as well-studied HLA-B-restricted ones. Through public TCR beta signatures, both CMV infection and matching HLA type were indicated.

From the reads, TCRdb called clonotypes with MiXCR, one entry per CDR3 protein. This sample has just over 450,000 distinct CDR3 sequences, with about two fifths found just once. Study-level findings and limits: Dominating the ex vivo response were HLA-C-restricted CMV-specific TCR beta clonotypes.

This clonotype was found a few times. Its antigen is unknown. Germline V gene sequence: CDR1 SNHLY, CDR2 FYNNEI. This CDR3 has 15 residues. The ends lost 3 bases at V and 6 bases at J; junction bases unmatched: 7. The sequenced sample was cultured PBMCs, obtained from culture after CMV antigen stimulation. This clonotype was obtained from a human donor in good health (CMV status not recorded). Some clones in this sample may be carry-over from other donors' samples. This chain links TRBV2 with TRBJ1-1; 10 bases map to TRBD1. In nucleotides, the CDR3 is TGTGCCAGCAGTGATCAGACAGGGGGCATCTCTGAAGCTTTCTTT. It specifies CASSDQTGGISEAFF. Using reference TRBV2 and TRBJ1-1 for the parts outside the CDR3, the full variable domain is EPEVTQTPSHQVTQMGQEVILRCVPISNHLYFYWYRQILGQKVEFLVSFYNNEISEKSEIFDDQFSVERPDGSNFTLKIRSTKLEDSAMYFCASSDQTGGISEAFFGQGTRLTVV.